The next 30 T cell receptor beta chains were all read from a single sample in a study of neurological immune-mediated disorders. Each CDR3 protein is one row after TCRdb ran MiXCR on the 5' RACE reads. The repertoire includes around 130,000 distinct CDR3 sequences, about 3.2% of them detected once, and about 1.2% sits in the top ten. The sequenced sample consisted of PBMCs. The receptor source for this set is a woman in her twenties or thirties with multiple sclerosis.

This clonotype came up many times. The chain joins TRBV4-3 to TRBJ2-1; tentative D call: TRBD1 (6 bases). The germline gives CDR1 LGHNA, CDR2 YSLEER. The CDR3 length is 16 residues. Trimming removed 0 bases at V and 6 bases at J, with 15 bases between. CDR3 nucleotides: TGCGCCAGCAGCCAAGATCGGAGACAGGAAAGCAATGAGCAGTTCTTC. It yields the protein CASSQDRRQESNEQFF.

This clonotype was detected ten times or more. In DNA form, the CDR3 reads TGTGCCAGCAGCCCAGAGGAGTCCACAGATACGCAGTATTTT. It translates to CASSPEESTDTQYF. V gene TRBV7-2 combines with J gene TRBJ2-3; D remains unclear. With 5 bases removed from V and 2 bases from J, the gap between germline ends came to 11 bases. Germline values: CDR1 SGHTA, CDR2 FQGNSA. There are 14 residues in the CDR3.

At least ten counts were recorded for this clonotype. V and J are TRBV28 and TRBJ2-1; TRBD2 might be the D (6 bases). Per the germline V gene, CDR1 is MDHEN and CDR2 is SYDVKM. V gave up 6 bases and J gave up 2 bases, with 11 bases separating them. The CDR3 is 14 residues long. CDR3 nucleotide sequence: TGTGCCAGCAGCACCGGGACTCCCTACAATGAGCAGTTCTTC. Protein product: CASSTGTPYNEQFF.

This clonotype occurred many times. The V and J genes are TRBV2 and TRBJ2-2; the D gene is possibly TRBD2 (6 bases). The germline V gene encodes CDR1 SNHLY and CDR2 FYNNEI. The CDR3 is 13 residues long. The V end lost 7 bases, the J end lost 6 bases, and 12 bases lay between the germline ends. In nucleotides, the CDR3 is TGTGCCAGCAATGAGGCGGGGTCCGGGGAGCTGTTTTTT. Protein product: CASNEAGSGELFF.

This clonotype was counted ten times or more. The V call is TRBV5-1, the J call TRBJ2-7, with D unresolved. Germline CDR1 is SGHRS and CDR2 is YFSETQ. With 2 bases removed from V and 0 bases from J, the gap between germline ends came to 12 bases. The CDR3 is made up of 15 amino acids. The CDR3 region is CASSFSLQSSYEQYF. Written as DNA, the CDR3 is TGCGCCAGCAGCTTCTCCCTGCAGAGCTCCTACGAGCAGTACTTC.

Many counts were recorded for this clonotype. The chain is built from TRBV5-1 and TRBJ2-3; TRBD2 aligns across 10 bases. This CDR3 is built from 18 residues. Germline V lookup: CDR1 SGHRS, CDR2 YFSETQ. V trimming: 2 bases; J trimming: 2 bases; junction bases outside the gene matches: 11. Here the CDR3 reads CASSLKRFLAGDTDTQYF. The CDR3 region has the DNA TGCGCCAGCAGCTTAAAGAGGTTCCTAGCGGGGGACACAGATACGCAGTATTTT.

The V gene is TRBV4-3, the J gene TRBJ1-1; D possibly corresponds to TRBD1 (5 bases). CDR3 length: 16 amino acids. The V end lost 0 bases, the J end lost 4 bases, and 15 bases lay between the germline ends. Germline values: CDR1 LGHNA, CDR2 YSLEER. CDR3 coding DNA: TGCGCCAGCAGCCAAGATCCAAGGGGTGCCAGCACTGAAGCTTTCTTT. Encoded protein: CASSQDPRGASTEAFF.

This clonotype appeared many times. The chain carries TRBV11-2 and TRBJ2-3; TRBD2 might be the D (5 bases). The V and J ends lost 5 bases and 6 bases respectively, with 12 bases between them. Per the germline V gene, CDR1 is SGHAT and CDR2 is FQNNGV. The CDR3 extends over 13 amino acids. Here the CDR3 DNA reads TGTGCCAGCAGCCCACGGCAGCGGGATACGCAGTATTTT. This codes for CASSPRQRDTQYF. Full variable domain (outside the CDR3, taken from reference TRBV11-2 and TRBJ2-3): EAGVAQSPRYKIIEKRQSVAFWCNPISGHATLYWYQQILGQGPKLLIQFQNNGVVDDSQLPKDRFSAERLKGVDSTLKIQPAKLEDSAVYLCASSPRQRDTQYFGPGTRLTVL.

At least ten counts were recorded for this clonotype. This chain joins TRBV12-3 or TRBV12-4 and TRBJ2-7; 11 nucleotides line up with TRBD2. The CDR3 runs 14 residues. The ends lost 6 bases at V and 7 bases at J; junction bases unmatched: 8. CDR3 in amino acids: CASSGLAGLREQYF. The DNA of the CDR3 is TGTGCCAGCAGCGGACTAGCGGGTCTCCGAGAGCAGTACTTC.

The table lists this clonotype with a few counts. The chain links TRBV5-1 to TRBJ2-1, with D possibly TRBD1 on 6 matching bases. Per germline, CDR1 SGHRS and CDR2 YFSETQ. This CDR3 spans 14 amino acids. Between the trimmed V and J ends, which lost 2 bases and 5 bases, there was a span of 11 bases. The CDR3 spells CASSFGTSNNEQFF. Written as DNA, the CDR3 is TGCGCCAGCAGCTTCGGGACATCCAACAATGAGCAGTTCTTC. Based on the CDR3 plus reference TRBV5-1 and TRBJ2-1, the full variable domain is KAGVTQTPRYLIKTRGQQVTLSCSPISGHRSVSWYQQTPGQGLQFLFEYFSETQRNKGNFPGRFSGRQFSNSRSEMNVSTLELGDSALYLCASSFGTSNNEQFFGPGTRLTVL.

At least ten counts were recorded for this clonotype. This chain joins TRBV29-1 and TRBJ1-4; no reliable D call. The CDR3 totals 14 residues. V lost 4 bases and J 4 bases, leaving 13 bases between the germline ends. Germline V gives CDR1 SQVTM, CDR2 ANQGSEA. The CDR3 is CSVGHGSNNEKLFF. The CDR3 region has the DNA TGCAGCGTTGGCCACGGTTCCAATAATGAAAAACTGTTTTTT.

This clonotype was observed a few times. A much larger clone differs by one base, so this may be a read error. The V call is TRBV20-1, the J call TRBJ2-3; 7 nucleotides align to TRBD2. V gave up 4 bases and J gave up 5 bases; unmatched junction bases: 18. Per germline, CDR1 DFQATT and CDR2 SNEGSKA (reference sequence). The CDR3 runs 17 residues. In DNA form, the CDR3 reads TGCAGTGCTATTCTCTTAGAGGCGGGAGAGCCCGAAGATACGCAGTATTTT. Translated, it gives CSAILLEAGEPEDTQYF.

This clonotype was detected a few times. This chain connects TRBV11-2 to TRBJ2-4; the D gene could be TRBD1 or TRBD2 (5 bases each). Germline V gives CDR1 SGHAT, CDR2 FQNNGV. The CDR3 totals 15 residues. Trimming took off 1 base at V and 0 bases at J, with 7 bases between the two ends. DNA of the CDR3: TGTGCCAGCAGCTTAGTGGGGGTAGCCAAAAACATTCAGTACTTC. The encoded protein is CASSLVGVAKNIQYF.

Many counts were recorded for this clonotype. The chain uses TRBV20-1 and TRBJ1-4, with a tentative D call TRBD1 (6 bases). The CDR3 contains 15 residues. Germline V gene data show CDR1 as DFQATT and CDR2 as SNEGSKA (reference sequence). Between the trimmed V and J ends, which lost 5 bases and 2 bases, there was a span of 15 bases. The CDR3 bases are TGCAGTGCTGAGGTCGGGGACATGACTAATGAAAAACTGTTTTTT. Its protein is CSAEVGDMTNEKLFF.

This clonotype was seen at least ten times. V and J are TRBV4-3 and TRBJ1-2; D not resolved. CDR3 length: 14 residues. Deletions cut 0 bases from V and 8 bases from J, with 13 bases between. Germline loops: CDR1 LGHNA, CDR2 YSLEER. The DNA of the CDR3 is TGCGCCAGCAGCCAAGATTGGGGTTTTGGAGGCTACACCTTC. Protein: CASSQDWGFGGYTF.

This clonotype was counted many times. The chain couples TRBV3-1 to TRBJ2-5; 10 nucleotides align to TRBD2. V was pared by 1 base and J by 5 bases, with 10 bases of the junction left unmatched. CDR1 is LGHDT, CDR2 YNNKEL, per germline (reference sequence). The CDR3 is 17 residues long. The CDR3 DNA reads as TGTGCCAGCAGCCAAGTCAAACTAGCGGGATCCCCGGAGACCCAGTACTTC. It encodes CASSQVKLAGSPETQYF.

This clonotype came up many times. V and J are TRBV20-1 and TRBJ1-5; 7 nucleotides match TRBD1. V gave up 3 bases and J gave up 4 bases; unmatched junction bases: 9. Per the germline V gene, CDR1 is DFQATT and CDR2 is SNEGSKA (reference sequence). The CDR3 is made up of 15 amino acids. In DNA, the CDR3 is TGCAGTGCTAGCGGGGAGCGGACAGGAAATCAGCCCCAGCATTTT. Its translation: CSASGERTGNQPQHF.

This clonotype has a count of ten or more. V and J are TRBV18 and TRBJ1-2, with a possible D match to TRBD1 (6 bases). V lost 6 bases and J 14 bases, leaving 25 bases between the germline ends. This CDR3 comprises 14 residues. The germline V gene encodes CDR1 KGHSH and CDR2 LQKENI. The CDR3 DNA follows: TGTGCCAGCTCGCAGTCCCCCGGATCTGAGGGGGAAACCTTC. Its protein product is CASSQSPGSEGETF.

In this sample, this clonotype turned up many times. The chain uses TRBV4-3 and TRBJ2-1; TRBD2 is a possible D gene (6 bases). V was shortened by 1 base and J by 3 bases, with 7 bases between the two germline ends. The germline CDR1 and CDR2 sequences are LGHNA and YSLEER. The CDR3 has 14 residues. The CDR3 DNA is TGCGCCAGCAGCCAAGGCGGGGACTACAATGAGCAGTTCTTC. Protein sequence: CASSQGGDYNEQFF.

This clonotype appeared many times. The chain recombines TRBV5-1 with TRBJ2-7; a possible D gene is TRBD2 (6 bases). Trimming shortened V by 0 bases and J by 2 bases, and 9 bases separated the two germline ends. Germline CDR1 and CDR2: SGHRS and YFSETQ. The CDR3 spans 14 residues. The CDR3 here is CASSLGSGPYEQYF. CDR3 bases: TGCGCCAGCAGCTTGGGTAGCGGACCCTACGAGCAGTACTTC.

The chain carries TRBV5-6 and TRBJ1-2; D is ambiguous. The CDR3 spans 13 residues. Germline V gene data show CDR1 as SGHDT and CDR2 as YYEEEE. Trimming took off 0 bases at V and 9 bases at J, with 12 bases between the two ends. CDR3 sequence (DNA): TGTGCCAGCAGCTTGGTTGCACCCCGGAGCTACACCTTC. This gives the protein CASSLVAPRSYTF.

In this sample, this clonotype turned up many times. The genes are TRBV25-1 and TRBJ1-1; D uncertain. The V end was cut by 10 bases, the J end by 9 bases, with 12 bases between. The length of the CDR3 is 10 residues. Germline V gives CDR1 MGHDK, CDR2 SYGVNS. CDR3 protein: CATLDGKAFF. As DNA, the CDR3 is TGTGCCACCCTGGACGGGAAAGCTTTCTTT.

This clonotype was recorded many times. The V and J genes are TRBV5-1 and TRBJ2-3; a weak D match, TRBD2 (5 bases). This CDR3 spans 14 amino acids. CDR1 is SGHRS and CDR2 is YFSETQ in the germline V gene. The germline V and J ends were trimmed by 0 bases and 3 bases, with 8 bases remaining between them. The CDR3 protein is CASSLAEGTDTQYF. CDR3 DNA: TGCGCCAGCAGCTTGGCCGAGGGTACAGATACGCAGTATTTT.

There are many counts of this clonotype. V gene TRBV5-1 combines with J gene TRBJ1-2, with a tentative D call TRBD1 (6 bases). Germline values: CDR1 SGHRS, CDR2 YFSETQ. The CDR3 runs to 14 residues. Trimming cost V 4 bases and J 2 bases, with 12 bases left between them. The chain's CDR3 is CASSADSSNYGYTF. The CDR3 DNA is TGCGCCAGCAGCGCGGACAGTTCCAACTATGGCTACACCTTC. The entire variable domain, with the rest obtained from reference TRBV5-1 and TRBJ1-2, is as follows: KAGVTQTPRYLIKTRGQQVTLSCSPISGHRSVSWYQQTPGQGLQFLFEYFSETQRNKGNFPGRFSGRQFSNSRSEMNVSTLELGDSALYLCASSADSSNYGYTFGSGTRLTVV.

This clonotype was detected ten times or more. The gene calls are TRBV11-2 and TRBJ2-1, with a weak D call TRBD2 (5 bases). The CDR3 totals 14 residues. V was trimmed by 5 bases and J by 7 bases, leaving 15 bases between them. Germline assignment: CDR1 SGHAT and CDR2 FQNNGV. CDR3 nucleotides: TGTGCCAGCAGCCCATGGGGAGCCCGGAATGAGCAGTTCTTC. Translating gives CASSPWGARNEQFF.

This clonotype was recorded many times. The chain has TRBV6-1 and TRBJ2-1; D uncertain. CDR3 length: 15 residues. Trimming left V 7 bases short and J 2 bases short, with 15 bases between. From germline, CDR1 is MNHNS and CDR2 SASEGT. This CDR3 is CASTTDRSPYNEQFF. The CDR3 nucleotides read TGTGCCAGCACCACGGACCGCAGTCCCTACAATGAGCAGTTCTTC.

This clonotype is labeled medium-sized. The chain links TRBV4-1 to TRBJ1-1; D is uncertain. The V gene lost 4 bases and the J gene lost 3 bases, with 12 bases spanning the gap. Germline V gene data show CDR1 as MGHRA and CDR2 as YSYEKL. The CDR3 covers 14 residues. This CDR3 reads CASSPLAPYTEAFF. CDR3 sequence (DNA): TGCGCCAGCAGCCCCCTGGCCCCTTACACTGAAGCTTTCTTT.

Ten or more counts support this clonotype. V usage is TRBV7-6 and J usage is TRBJ2-5; D is unclear. Trimming removed 4 bases from V and 5 bases from J, with 8 bases in between. CDR3 length: 12 residues. The germline CDR1 and CDR2 sequences are SGHVS and FNYEAQ. CDR3 loop: CASSSIRETQYF. The CDR3 nucleotides are TGTGCCAGCAGCTCTATCCGGGAGACCCAGTACTTC.

There are many counts of this clonotype. The chain recombines TRBV12-3 or TRBV12-4 with TRBJ1-6; TRBD1 matches 8 bases. Unmatched junction bases numbered 3, after V lost 4 bases and J lost 7 bases. The CDR3 is made up of 14 amino acids. Written as DNA, the CDR3 is TGTGCCAGCAGTTCCACAGGGGGGAATTCACCCCTCCACTTT. It encodes CASSSTGGNSPLHF.

This clonotype has ten or more counts. V is TRBV5-1 and J is TRBJ2-3; perhaps TRBD2 as D (6 bases). CDR1 SGHRS and CDR2 YFSETQ come from the germline V gene. CDR3 length: 14 residues. Trimming took off 5 bases at V and 2 bases at J, with 12 bases between the two ends. The DNA for the CDR3 is TGCGCCAGCAGGCCGGGACTTACCACAGATACGCAGTATTTT. Amino acids: CASRPGLTTDTQYF. The whole variable domain, remainder taken from reference TRBV5-1 and TRBJ2-3, is KAGVTQTPRYLIKTRGQQVTLSCSPISGHRSVSWYQQTPGQGLQFLFEYFSETQRNKGNFPGRFSGRQFSNSRSEMNVSTLELGDSALYLCASRPGLTTDTQYFGPGTRLTVL.